This TCR beta chain was documented in a study of identical twins. TCRdb redid the calling of the 5' RACE reads with MiXCR, one entry per CDR3 protein. The sample carries about 690,000 distinct CDR3 sequences, 21% recorded once. Per germline, CDR1 SEHNR and CDR2 FQNEAQ (reference sequence). The CDR3 covers 16 residues. J was trimmed by 2 bases and V by 4 bases; bases with no gene match: 4. These data also formed part of another study, on T cells expressing NK-cell markers. From that paper: Serological testing identified seven of the eight sequenced donors as HCMV-seropositive and one as seronegative. A range of about 1.0-7.5% of CD8+ T cells consisted of dominant NKG2C+ clonotypes in several donors.

This receptor was identified in a woman aged 18-30 years in good health. Sequencing input: PBMCs. The J gene is TRBJ2-7, the V gene TRBV7-9, with 14 positions matching TRBD2. CDR3 bases: TGTGCCAGCAGCTCCGGGACTAGCGGGAGCCCCTACGAGCAGTACTTC. This sequence encodes CASSSGTSGSPYEQYF.